Sequencing of this T cell receptor (beta chain) was carried out in a study of chemoradiotherapy in HPV16-positive cancers. Study details: A couple of HPV16-positive patients' cells yielded candidate HPV-specific clones and common motifs.

Study-wide findings and caveats: During treatment, candidate HPV-specific clones and E7-related motifs expanded in tumor.

Germline-derived CDR1 and CDR2 are SGHDT and YYEEEE. This CDR3 has 15 residues. The trim removed 4 bases at V and 3 bases at J, leaving 7 bases unmatched. Profiling relied on immunoSEQ multiplex PCR, and the TCRdb table lists in-frame clones only, not all of them. Among roughly 70,000 clones listed, 88% were seen once. As for this clone: Its target is not known.

Sequencing used blood, obtained from a patient who underwent chemoradiotherapy. The TCR sequence derives from a human donor with HPV-associated anogenital cancer. The chain employs TRBV5-6 and TRBJ2-7; TRBD2 agrees at 10 bases. CDR3 loop: CASSTLAGVYYEQYF. The CDR3 nucleotides are TGTGCCAGCAGCACCCTAGCGGGAGTTTACTACGAGCAGTACTTC.